These 3 T cell receptor beta chains share one sample of origin, sequenced in a study of blood T cell repertoires in COVID-19. The data were produced by immunoSEQ multiplex PCR, yet TCRdb's version contains in-frame clones alone and is incomplete. The sample contains some 39,000 clones, about 85% of which appear only once. Input material: peripheral blood. These receptors were collected from a man between 60 and 70 years old with acute or convalescent COVID-19.

The chain carries TRBV7-2 and TRBJ1-5, with a weak D call TRBD1 (6 bases). Germline loops: CDR1 SGHTA, CDR2 FQGNSA. This CDR3 has 15 amino acids. With 2 bases removed from V and 3 bases from J, the gap between germline ends came to 11 bases. The CDR3: CASSLSDRFNQPQHF. CDR3 DNA sequence: TGTGCCAGCAGCTTATCCGACAGGTTCAATCAGCCCCAGCATTTT. Full variable domain (remainder filled in from reference TRBV7-2 and TRBJ1-5): GAGVSQSPSNKVTEKGKDVELRCDPISGHTALYWYRQSLGQGLEFLIYFQGNSAPDKSGLPSDRFSAERTGGSVSTLTIQRTQQEDSAVYLCASSLSDRFNQPQHFGDGTRLSIL.

The V call is TRBV5-5, the J call TRBJ1-1; 11 bases align to TRBD1. Germline trimming cut 3 bases from V and 7 bases from J; bases unmatched to any gene: 8. There are 15 residues in the CDR3. Germline V lookup: CDR1 SGHKS, CDR2 YYEKEE (reference sequence). The CDR3: CASSWAAGTGGEAFF. As DNA, the CDR3 is TGTGCCAGCAGCTGGGCCGCCGGGACAGGGGGTGAAGCTTTCTTT. The whole variable domain, remainder taken from reference TRBV5-5 and TRBJ1-1, is DAGVTQSPTHLIKTRGQQVTLRCSPISGHKSVSWYQQVLGQGPQFIFQYYEKEERGRGNFPDRFSARQFPNYSSELNVNALLLGDSALYLCASSWAAGTGGEAFFGQGTRLTVV.

The chain's CDR3 is CASSAGQGMYGYTF. DNA for the CDR3: TGTGCCAGTAGTGCGGGACAGGGGATGTATGGCTACACCTTC. V gene TRBV19 combines with J gene TRBJ1-2, with TRBD1 identical over 10 bases. The CDR3 consists of 14 residues. Germline V gene sequence: CDR1 LNHDA, CDR2 SQIVND (reference sequence). V lost 5 bases, J lost 5 bases, and 5 bases stayed unmatched. Using reference TRBV19 and TRBJ1-2 for the parts outside the CDR3, the full variable domain is DGGITQSPKYLFRKEGQNVTLSCEQNLNHDAMYWYRQDPGQGLRLIYYSQIVNDFQKGDIAEGYSVSREKKESFPLTVTSAQKNPTAFYLCASSAGQGMYGYTFGSGTRLTVV.